Shown below are 2 T cell receptor beta chains from a single sample sequenced in a study of T-cell reconstitution after alpha-beta-depleted transplantation in children. Unique molecular identifiers featured in how the TCRbeta library was prepared. TCRdb processed the PCR reads anew with MiXCR; each CDR3 protein has one entry. The table has about 610,000 distinct CDR3 sequences, over 9.5% seen once; the top ten hold less than 5%. The sample here was PBMCs from the stem cell graft donor, taken from the stem cell graft. The receptors were gathered from a human donor who donated a stem cell graft to a child with acute myeloid leukemia.

The V gene is TRBV10-3, the J gene TRBJ2-7; 12 bases align to TRBD2. Germline assignment: CDR1 ENHRY and CDR2 SYGVKD. The CDR3 loop spans 15 amino acids. Unmatched junction bases numbered 4, after V lost 4 bases and J lost 3 bases. The CDR3 loop reads CAISGRTSGNYEQYF. The CDR3 nucleotides are TGTGCCATCAGTGGGAGGACTAGCGGGAACTACGAGCAGTACTTC.

The chain has TRBV20-1 and TRBJ2-1, with D perhaps matching TRBD2 (6 bases). The germline gives CDR1 DFQATT, CDR2 SNEGSKA (reference sequence). V lost 0 bases to trimming and J lost 2 bases, with 11 bases between them. The CDR3 spans 15 residues. CDR3 in DNA: TGCAGTGCTAGAGAGGGGACTGACCCCTACAATGAGCAGTTCTTC. Translation gives CSAREGTDPYNEQFF.